The clone carrying this T cell receptor beta chain has at least ten counts. This record belongs to a study of early T cells in non-severe SARS-CoV-2 infection. MiXCR, applied by TCRdb to the 5' RACE reads, yields one record per CDR3 protein. The sample contains some 29,000 distinct CDR3 sequences, under 6% of which appear only once. Trimming shortened V by 5 bases and J by 0 bases, and 11 bases separated the two germline ends. Germline assignment: CDR1 SGHNT and CDR2 YENEEA. The CDR3 is 14 amino acids. The clonotype was recovered from an adult who was a healthcare worker with PCR-confirmed SARS-CoV-2 infection or an uninfected control (not recorded which). The rearrangement joins TRBV11-3 to TRBJ2-7, with a weak D call TRBD1 (6 bases). Input material: whole blood. The CDR3 is CASSQGLSSYEQYF. As DNA, the CDR3 is TGTGCCAGCAGCCAGGGGTTAAGCTCCTACGAGCAGTACTTC.